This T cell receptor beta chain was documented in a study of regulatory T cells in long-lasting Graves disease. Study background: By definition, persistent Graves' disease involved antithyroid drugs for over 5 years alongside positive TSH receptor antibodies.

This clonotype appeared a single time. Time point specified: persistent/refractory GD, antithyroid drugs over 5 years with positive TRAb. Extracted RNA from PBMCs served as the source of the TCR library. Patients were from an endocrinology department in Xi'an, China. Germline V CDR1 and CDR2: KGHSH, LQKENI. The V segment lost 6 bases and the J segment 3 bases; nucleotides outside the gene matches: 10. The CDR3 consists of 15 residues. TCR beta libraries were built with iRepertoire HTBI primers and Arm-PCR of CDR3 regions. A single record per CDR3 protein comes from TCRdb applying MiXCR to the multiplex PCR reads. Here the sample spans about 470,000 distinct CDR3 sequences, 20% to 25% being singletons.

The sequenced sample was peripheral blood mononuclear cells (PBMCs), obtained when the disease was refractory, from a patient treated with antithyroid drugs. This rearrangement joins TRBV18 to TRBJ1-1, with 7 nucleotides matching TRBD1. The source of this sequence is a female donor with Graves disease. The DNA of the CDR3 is TGTGCCAGCTCCAAACTACAGGGGATTGACACTGAAGCTTTCTTT. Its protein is CASSKLQGIDTEAFF.